These 17 T cell receptor beta chains were sequenced from one sample in a study of blood T cell repertoires in COVID-19. TCRdb's copy holds only in-frame clones and misses some; the assay was immunoSEQ multiplex PCR. The table lists a few hundred thousand clones, roughly nine tenths of them singletons, with 0.95% to 1.5% in the top ten. Source material: peripheral blood. These TCRs come from a middle-aged man with acute or convalescent COVID-19.

The sample holds a few counts of this clone. The V gene is TRBV10-3, the J gene TRBJ2-7; 9 bases align to TRBD1. J gave up 4 bases and V 10 bases, and 17 bases lay outside the gene matches. Germline-derived CDR1 and CDR2 are ENHRY and SYGVKD. CDR3 length equals 16 residues. Here the CDR3 reads CATLTGDREFLYEQYF. Written as DNA, the CDR3 is TGTGCCACCCTTACCGGGGACAGGGAGTTCCTGTACGAGCAGTACTTC.

The chain recombines TRBV6-6 with TRBJ2-1; TRBD1 is a possible D gene (6 bases). CDR3 length: 13 residues. V was cut by 4 bases and J by 13 bases, with 17 bases left in between. Germline loops: CDR1 MNHNY, CDR2 SVGAGI (reference sequence). CDR3 residues: CASSFDIQGEQFF. The DNA of the CDR3 is TGTGCCAGCAGTTTCGACATACAGGGTGAACAGTTCTTC.

This clone was counted only a few times. This chain uses TRBV7-9 with TRBJ1-4, with TRBD1 matching over 7 bases. CDR1 is SEHNR and CDR2 is FQNEAQ in the germline V gene (reference sequence). The CDR3 is 14 amino acids. After removal of 1 base from V and 7 bases from J, the junction contained 3 bases not matched to a gene. The CDR3 loop is CASSLGTGTEKLFF. CDR3 nucleotide sequence: TGTGCCAGCAGCTTAGGGACAGGTACTGAAAAACTGTTTTTT.

J is TRBJ2-2 and V is TRBV5-1; D remains ambiguous. V was trimmed by 7 bases and J by 0 bases, leaving 10 bases between them. CDR1 is SGHRS, CDR2 YFSETQ, per germline. The CDR3 runs to 14 residues. This CDR3 reads CASETQANTGELFF. CDR3 sequence (DNA): TGCGCCAGCGAGACGCAGGCGAACACCGGGGAGCTGTTTTTT.

The J gene is TRBJ2-6, the V gene TRBV27; perhaps TRBD1 as D (6 bases). V was cut by 6 bases and J by 1 base, with 10 bases left in between. Germline-derived CDR1 and CDR2 are MNHEY and SMNVEV (reference sequence). This CDR3 has 15 amino acids. Here the CDR3 reads CASSSRGSGANVLTF. The CDR3 DNA follows: TGTGCCAGCAGCTCAAGGGGGTCTGGGGCCAACGTCCTGACTTTC.

This chain uses TRBV2 with TRBJ2-1; 8 bases are a match to TRBD2. This CDR3 comprises 14 residues. Germline CDR1 is SNHLY and CDR2 is FYNNEI. The V and J ends lost 1 base and 6 bases, in that order; junction bases with no gene match: 2. CDR3 amino acids: CASSEVGLANEQFF. In DNA, the CDR3 is TGTGCCAGCAGTGAAGTAGGACTAGCCAATGAGCAGTTCTTC.

The V and J genes are TRBV4-1 and TRBJ2-7, with 7 bases lining up with TRBD2. Losses at the gene ends were 0 bases for V and 5 bases for J; bases not matched to a gene: 1. The CDR3 spans 13 residues. CDR1 and CDR2 from the germline V gene are MGHRA and YSYEKL. The CDR3 DNA follows: TGCGCCAGCAGCCAAGAAACTAGCGACGAGCAGTACTTC. Amino acids: CASSQETSDEQYF.

The V and J genes are TRBV18 and TRBJ2-7, with 8 positions matching TRBD2. The CDR3 totals 14 residues. The germline V gene has CDR1 KGHSH and CDR2 LQKENI. V trimming: 6 bases; J trimming: 2 bases; junction bases outside the gene matches: 6. The CDR3 sequence is CASSREGSTYEQYF. As DNA, the CDR3 is TGTGCCAGCTCCCGGGAGGGCTCAACCTACGAGCAGTACTTC. Together with reference TRBV18 and TRBJ2-7, the CDR3 gives the full variable domain: NAGVMQNPRHLVRRRGQEARLRCSPMKGHSHVYWYRQLPEEGLKFMVYLQKENIIDESGMPKERFSAEFPKEGPSILRIQQVVRGDSAAYFCASSREGSTYEQYFGPGTRLTVT.

This clone was picked up one time. V gene TRBV13 combines with J gene TRBJ2-3; 9 bases match TRBD2. Trimming cost V 5 bases and J 6 bases; bases outside gene matches: 6. The CDR3 contains 14 residues. Germline CDR1 PRHDT, CDR2 FYEKMQ (reference sequence). CDR3 sequence: CASSLAGFRDTQYF. The DNA for the CDR3 is TGTGCCAGCAGCCTAGCGGGATTTAGGGATACGCAGTATTTT.

The V call is TRBV11-2, the J call TRBJ2-5, with no clear D. Germline assignment: CDR1 SGHAT and CDR2 FQNNGV. The CDR3 sequence is 13 residues long. Trimming pared 1 base from V and 5 bases from J, leaving 8 bases between. DNA for the CDR3: TGTGCCAGCAGCTTAGTCCGTCCCGAGACCCAGTACTTC. Translation: CASSLVRPETQYF.

Regarding this clone: Other DNA sequences in this specimen translate into the identical CDR3. V usage is TRBV6-5 and J usage is TRBJ1-1, with a possible D match to TRBD1 (5 bases). The germline CDR1 and CDR2 sequences are MNHEY and SVGAGI. This CDR3 is 13 amino acids long. The V end was cut by 0 bases, the J end by 5 bases, with 7 bases between. DNA for the CDR3: TGTGCCAGCAGTTACTCGGGGGGGACTGAAGCTTTCTTT. This codes for CASSYSGGTEAFF.

The table lists this clone with a count of one. The rearrangement links TRBV27 to TRBJ1-2, with a possible D match to TRBD1 (5 bases). V was trimmed by 7 bases and J by 4 bases, leaving 13 bases between them. Looked up from germline, CDR1 is MNHEY and CDR2 is SMNVEV (reference sequence). The CDR3 is 13 amino acids. The CDR3 protein is CASTPHGGYGYTF. As DNA, the CDR3 is TGTGCCAGCACCCCTCACGGGGGCTATGGCTACACCTTC.

The genes are TRBV5-1 and TRBJ2-1; the D is unclear. The CDR3 is 12 amino acids. Germline V lookup: CDR1 SGHRS, CDR2 YFSETQ. The V and J ends lost 0 bases and 10 bases respectively, with 8 bases between them. The CDR3 DNA sequence: TGCGCCAGCAGCTTGGAAGTGCAGGAGCAGTTCTTC. Translation gives CASSLEVQEQFF.

This sequence joins TRBV27 and TRBJ1-5, with no clear D. This CDR3 is 14 amino acids long. V dropped 6 bases and J dropped 2 bases, with 11 bases sitting between them. Germline CDR1 reads MNHEY; CDR2 reads SMNVEV (reference sequence). Written as DNA, the CDR3 is TGTGCCAGCAGCCCGGTCTATGGCAATCAGCCCCAGCATTTT. Residues: CASSPVYGNQPQHF.

This sequence joins TRBV9 and TRBJ2-7; TRBD2 matches at 10 bases. CDR1 is SGDLS and CDR2 is YYNGEE in the germline V gene. Trimming at V came to 4 bases and at J to 7 bases, leaving 14 bases not matched to a gene. This CDR3 spans 16 amino acids. CDR3 region: CASSSRGAGGLEEQYF. CDR3 in DNA: TGTGCCAGCAGCTCCCGGGGAGCGGGGGGGCTCGAAGAGCAGTACTTC.

The chain combines TRBV7-9 with TRBJ1-1; 7 bases match TRBD1. There are 14 residues in the CDR3. V was pared by 4 bases and J by 1 base, with 3 bases of the junction left unmatched. Germline-derived CDR1 and CDR2 are SEHNR and FQNEAQ (reference sequence). Written as DNA, the CDR3 is TGTGCCAGCAGCTGGGGACAGCCGAACACTGAAGCTTTCTTT. Protein sequence: CASSWGQPNTEAFF.

The V gene is TRBV4-2, the J gene TRBJ2-1; the D gene is possibly TRBD1 (6 bases). Trimming removed 0 bases at V and 5 bases at J, with 11 bases between. The CDR3 length is 15 residues. Germline V gene lookup returns CDR1 LGHNA and CDR2 YNFKEQ. The CDR3 DNA is TGTGCCAGCAGCCAAGATCGGAAGGGGGACAATGAGCAGTTCTTC. This encodes CASSQDRKGDNEQFF.